This TCR beta chain appears in the sequencing data of a study of T cells in Graves' hyperthyroidism and ophthalmopathy. There were TCR beta CDR3 regions amplified from RNA transcripts. A first-round RT-PCR of the TCR CDR3 used the HTBI primer set. TCRdb reprocessed the multiplex PCR reads via MiXCR and lists one record per CDR3 protein. In the table there are a few hundred thousand distinct CDR3 sequences, more than 12% of which are singletons. The CDR3 runs 18 residues. Germline-derived CDR1 and CDR2 are MGHRA and YSYEKL. V trimming: 0 bases; J trimming: 1 base; junction bases outside the gene matches: 10. Uncontrolled infection, other autoimmune disease, pregnancy or lactation barred patients from enrollment. This clonotype was detected only a few times.

This TCR came from a woman between 25 and 40 years old with Graves' hyperthyroidism. The chain uses TRBV4-1 and TRBJ2-7, with 9 bases lining up with TRBD2. Sample: blood. The CDR3 region has the DNA TGCGCCAGCAGCCAAGAGGCTGGGCGGGAGGGCCGTTCCTACGAGCAGTACTTC. It encodes CASSQEAGREGRSYEQYF.